Below, 9 T cell receptor beta chains from the same sample are listed, as sequenced in a study of blood T cell repertoires in COVID-19. Clones were read by immunoSEQ multiplex PCR, and TCRdb kept only the in-frame ones, dropping some. The table has over 250,000 clones, 85% to 90% seen once. The sequencing input was peripheral blood. All receptors come from a woman in her thirties or forties who had recovered from COVID-19.

V is TRBV9 and J is TRBJ2-1; D remains ambiguous. Germline values: CDR1 SGDLS, CDR2 YYNGEE. CDR3 length equals 15 residues. Trimming left V 3 bases short and J 0 bases short, with 10 bases between. CDR3 DNA sequence: TGTGCCAGCAGCGGGTCAGGTAACTCCTACAATGAGCAGTTCTTC. Translation: CASSGSGNSYNEQFF.

The rearrangement uses TRBV5-6 and TRBJ1-2; TRBD1 is a possible D gene (5 bases). Germline V gene data show CDR1 as SGHDT and CDR2 as YYEEEE. The CDR3 length is 14 residues. V lost 0 bases, J lost 8 bases, and 14 bases lay in between. The CDR3 DNA sequence: TGTGCCAGCAGCTTGGGGCGGGGGACGGGAGGCTACACCTTC. It is translated as CASSLGRGTGGYTF.

V usage is TRBV30 and J usage is TRBJ1-5; D is unclear. Germline values: CDR1 GTSNPN, CDR2 SVGIG (reference sequence). The CDR3 is made up of 13 amino acids. V gave up 2 bases and J gave up 7 bases, with 12 bases separating them. The CDR3 region is CAWSLSPRQPQHF. The CDR3 DNA is TGTGCCTGGAGTCTTTCCCCCCGGCAGCCCCAGCATTTT.

This sequence joins TRBV5-4 and TRBJ1-2; the match to TRBD1 covers 8 bases. CDR1 is SGHNT, CDR2 YYREEE, per germline (reference sequence). V was clipped by 4 bases and J by 3 bases; unmatched bases: 8. The CDR3 runs 15 residues. DNA of the CDR3: TGTGCCAGCAGCCCAGGAACAGGGGGGGACTATGGCTACACCTTC. This gives the protein CASSPGTGGDYGYTF.

This chain uses TRBV2 with TRBJ2-7; 13 bases align to TRBD2. The length of the CDR3 is 16 residues. CDR1 is SNHLY, CDR2 FYNNEI, per germline. The V and J ends lost 6 bases and 3 bases, in that order; junction bases with no gene match: 8. CDR3 sequence reads: CASSPPGTSGVYEQYF. DNA of the CDR3: TGTGCCAGCAGCCCACCCGGGACTAGCGGGGTCTACGAGCAGTACTTC.

The chain has TRBV10-3 and TRBJ1-4, with TRBD1 matching 7 bases. V lost 10 bases, J lost 0 bases, and 11 bases stayed unmatched. Per germline, CDR1 ENHRY and CDR2 SYGVKD. The CDR3 loop spans 16 amino acids. Here the CDR3 reads CATAPGQRATNEKLFF. CDR3 DNA: TGTGCCACCGCACCGGGACAGCGTGCAACTAATGAAAAACTGTTTTTT.

The V and J genes are TRBV12-3 or TRBV12-4 and TRBJ2-1; D gene ambiguous. The V end was cut by 7 bases, the J end by 12 bases, with 16 bases between. CDR3 length: 12 amino acids. This CDR3 reads CASNNPGFGQFF. CDR3 nucleotides: TGTGCCAGCAACAACCCAGGCTTCGGGCAGTTCTTC.

The V gene is TRBV5-4, the J gene TRBJ1-3, with 7 bases identical to TRBD1. The germline V gene encodes CDR1 SGHNT and CDR2 YYREEE (reference sequence). The CDR3 has 14 residues. The V gene end was trimmed by 4 bases and the J gene end by 2 bases; junction bases not matched to a gene: 3. CDR3 DNA sequence: TGTGCCAGCAGCCGAGGGACAGCTGGAAACACCATATATTTT. Translating it yields CASSRGTAGNTIYF.

The chain has TRBV7-8 and TRBJ1-5; D may be TRBD1 (5 bases). Germline-derived CDR1 and CDR2 are SGHVS and FQNEAQ. The CDR3 has 14 amino acids. The ends were cut back, 3 bases at V and 6 bases at J, with 12 bases in the middle. The CDR3 loop is CASSLGRVGQPQHF. CDR3 in DNA: TGTGCCAGCAGCTTGGGCAGGGTGGGTCAGCCCCAGCATTTT.